A selection of T cell receptor beta chains follows, all from one sample in a study of CD4 T cells in relation to SARS-CoV-2 and coronaviruses. Some clones are missing from TCRdb's copy, which holds only in-frame ones; the method was immunoSEQ multiplex PCR. Of about 70,000 clones listed, approximately 87% are singletons. The specimen was memory CD4+ T cells from PBMCs. These receptors all come from a human donor in good health. Each CDR3 is given with its conserved first and last residue. Fields, in order: clone size, D gene, V gene, J gene, CDR3 protein, CDR3 DNA. A D gene is named only where the DNA matches it firmly. Rows give clone size only sometimes, using once, few, many, or a class for an expanded clone.

abundance: .
d_gene: .
v_gene: TRBV7-2
j_gene: TRBJ1-4
CDR3aa: CASSHPRGGYEKLFF
CDR3nt: TGTGCCAGCAGCCACCCCCGGGGGGGATACGAAAAACTGTTTTTT

abundance: .
d_gene: TRBD1
v_gene: TRBV3-1/TRBV3-2
j_gene: TRBJ2-7
CDR3aa: CASRDRDEQYF
CDR3nt: TGTGCCAGCAGGGACAGGGATGAGCAGTACTTC

abundance: .
d_gene: .
v_gene: TRBV5-1
j_gene: TRBJ2-7
CDR3aa: CASSTTGEEQYF
CDR3nt: TGCGCCAGCAGCACGACCGGAGAAGAGCAGTACTTC

abundance: .
d_gene: TRBD1
v_gene: TRBV18
j_gene: TRBJ2-3
CDR3aa: CASSPRGTGNKDTQYF
CDR3nt: TGTGCCAGCTCACCACGGGGGACAGGGAATAAAGATACGCAGTATTTT

abundance: .
d_gene: .
v_gene: TRBV5-1
j_gene: TRBJ1-2
CDR3aa: CASSPRPEGYGYTF
CDR3nt: TGCGCCAGCAGCCCCCGCCCGGAGGGCTATGGCTACACCTTC

abundance: .
d_gene: .
v_gene: TRBV4-3
j_gene: TRBJ2-1
CDR3aa: CASSQGFGVEQFF
CDR3nt: TGCGCCAGCAGCCAAGGTTTCGGGGTCGAGCAGTTCTTC

abundance: .
d_gene: .
v_gene: TRBV21-1
j_gene: TRBJ1-5
CDR3aa: CASRGGGESFSNQPQHF
CDR3nt: TGTGCCAGCAGGGGAGGAGGAGAATCCTTTAGCAATCAGCCCCAGCATTTT

abundance: .
d_gene: .
v_gene: TRBV5-1
j_gene: TRBJ1-2
CDR3aa: CASSPPGNYGYTF
CDR3nt: TGCGCCAGCAGCCCCCCGGGGAACTATGGCTACACCTTC

abundance: few
d_gene: TRBD1
v_gene: TRBV6-2/TRBV6-3
j_gene: TRBJ2-1
CDR3aa: CASSDRQGNDEQFF
CDR3nt: TGTGCCAGCAGTGACCGACAGGGGAACGATGAGCAGTTCTTC

abundance: .
d_gene: .
v_gene: TRBV12-1
j_gene: TRBJ2-3
CDR3aa: CASSPRLRRNTDTQYF
CDR3nt: TGTGCCAGCAGCCCCCGGTTAAGGCGGAACACAGATACGCAGTATTTT

abundance: .
d_gene: TRBD1
v_gene: TRBV28
j_gene: TRBJ1-5
CDR3aa: CASGLTGLDWPQHF
CDR3nt: TGTGCCAGCGGGCTGACAGGGTTGGATTGGCCCCAGCATTTT

abundance: .
d_gene: .
v_gene: TRBV18
j_gene: TRBJ1-2
CDR3aa: CASSPPADRLGYTF
CDR3nt: TGTGCCAGCTCACCACCGGCTGACCGTCTTGGCTACACCTTC

abundance: .
d_gene: .
v_gene: TRBV4-2
j_gene: TRBJ2-3
CDR3aa: CASSPRIATDTQYF
CDR3nt: TGTGCCAGCAGCCCTCGAATAGCCACAGATACGCAGTATTTT

abundance: .
d_gene: .
v_gene: TRBV5-4
j_gene: TRBJ2-7
CDR3aa: CASSLEGGPEQYF
CDR3nt: TGTGCCAGCAGCTTGGAAGGCGGGCCCGAGCAGTACTTC

abundance: .
d_gene: TRBD2
v_gene: TRBV7-9
j_gene: TRBJ2-1
CDR3aa: CASSLWGGSTDEQFF
CDR3nt: TGTGCCAGCAGCTTATGGGGGGGTTCTACAGATGAGCAGTTCTTC

abundance: .
d_gene: .
v_gene: TRBV28
j_gene: TRBJ2-7
CDR3aa: CASSTFTGASYEQYF
CDR3nt: TGTGCCAGCAGCACATTCACGGGGGCCTCCTACGAGCAGTACTTC

abundance: .
d_gene: TRBD1
v_gene: TRBV5-1
j_gene: TRBJ1-6
CDR3aa: CASSSRQGADSPLHF
CDR3nt: TGCGCCAGCAGCAGCCGACAGGGGGCGGATTCACCCCTCCACTTT

abundance: .
d_gene: TRBD2
v_gene: TRBV3-1/TRBV3-2
j_gene: TRBJ2-2
CDR3aa: CASSQDGPAGTGGELFF
CDR3nt: TGTGCCAGCAGCCAAGATGGACCAGCGGGGACGGGCGGGGAGCTGTTTTTT

abundance: .
d_gene: .
v_gene: TRBV6-2/TRBV6-3
j_gene: TRBJ1-1
CDR3aa: CASSSPGIEAFF
CDR3nt: TGTGCCAGCAGTTCACCGGGGATTGAAGCTTTCTTT

abundance: .
d_gene: TRBD1
v_gene: TRBV5-4
j_gene: TRBJ2-7
CDR3aa: CASSLDGTGDREQYF
CDR3nt: TGTGCCAGCAGCTTGGATGGGACAGGGGATAGAGAGCAGTACTTC

abundance: .
d_gene: .
v_gene: TRBV2
j_gene: TRBJ1-2
CDR3aa: CASSTDRTYGYTF
CDR3nt: TGTGCCAGCAGCACCGACAGAACCTATGGCTACACCTTC

abundance: .
d_gene: .
v_gene: TRBV3-1/TRBV3-2
j_gene: TRBJ2-3
CDR3aa: CASSQDAWGPGGTDTQYF
CDR3nt: TGTGCCAGCAGCCAAGACGCGTGGGGGCCCGGGGGCACAGATACGCAGTATTTT

abundance: .
d_gene: .
v_gene: TRBV6-5
j_gene: TRBJ1-2
CDR3aa: CASSYGGPTANYGYTF
CDR3nt: TGTGCCAGCAGTTATGGTGGGCCAACTGCCAACTATGGCTACACCTTC

abundance: .
d_gene: TRBD1
v_gene: TRBV5-1
j_gene: TRBJ2-3
CDR3aa: CASSPGQDTDTQYF
CDR3nt: TGCGCCAGCAGCCCCGGACAGGACACAGATACGCAGTATTTT

abundance: .
d_gene: .
v_gene: TRBV24-1
j_gene: TRBJ2-1
CDR3aa: CATSDLEGSSYNEQFF
CDR3nt: TGTGCCACCAGTGATTTGGAGGGGAGCTCCTACAATGAGCAGTTCTTC

abundance: .
d_gene: TRBD1
v_gene: TRBV25-1
j_gene: TRBJ2-7
CDR3aa: CASRAGTGSYEQYF
CDR3nt: TGTGCCAGCAGGGCCGGGACAGGGTCGTACGAGCAGTACTTC

abundance: .
d_gene: TRBD1
v_gene: TRBV18
j_gene: TRBJ2-7
CDR3aa: CASSPPGGWVQYF
CDR3nt: TGTGCCAGCTCACCGCCAGGGGGTTGGGTGCAGTACTTC

abundance: .
d_gene: TRBD2
v_gene: TRBV9
j_gene: TRBJ2-3
CDR3aa: CASSVGGTSVDTQYF
CDR3nt: TGTGCCAGCAGCGTAGGGGGGACTAGCGTTGATACGCAGTATTTT

abundance: .
d_gene: .
v_gene: TRBV11-2
j_gene: TRBJ2-7
CDR3aa: CASSLVRGRGYSYEQYF
CDR3nt: TGTGCCAGCAGCTTAGTCCGGGGACGGGGCTATTCCTACGAGCAGTACTTC

abundance: .
d_gene: TRBD1
v_gene: TRBV2
j_gene: TRBJ1-1
CDR3aa: CASSRQGGLTNTEAFF
CDR3nt: TGTGCCAGCAGTCGACAGGGTGGCCTCACGAACACTGAAGCTTTCTTT